A single sample gave rise to the 5 T cell receptor beta chains below, sequenced in a study of human T cells and chemical hapten exposure. TCRdb re-derived calls from the RACE reads in MiXCR, one entry per CDR3 protein. This table has some 77,000 distinct CDR3 sequences, about 9.3% appearing once. Sample time point: patch test 1, 2 weeks after DPC sensitization. As for treatment: therapeutic diphenylcyclopropenone sensitization with weekly scalp DPC. The specimen comprised whole blood, sampled in connection with sensitization to the hapten diphenylcyclopropenone (DPC). These receptors all come from a woman between 45 and 65 years old with alopecia areata. Some clones in this sample may be carry-over from other donors' samples.

The sample holds many counts of this clonotype. The junction does not match germline at one end; this may be a read error. The V call is TRBV7-7, the J call TRBJ2-2; TRBD1 might be the D (5 bases). This CDR3 has 16 residues. Germline V gives CDR1 SSHAT, CDR2 FNYEAQ (reference sequence). CDR3 protein: CASSRQGPPNTGELFF. DNA for the CDR3: TGTGCTAGCAGCCGTCAGGGCCCCCCGAACACCGGGGAGCTGTTTTTT.

This clonotype has a handful of counts. This chain links TRBV28 with TRBJ1-6, with 7 bases fitting TRBD1. This CDR3 spans 11 amino acids. Germline assignment: CDR1 MDHEN and CDR2 SYDVKM. Trimming at V came to 6 bases and at J to 15 bases, leaving 5 bases not matched to a gene. CDR3 amino acids: CASSNRGHLHF. For the CDR3, the DNA is TGTGCCAGCAGCAACAGGGGCCACCTCCACTTT.

This chain joins TRBV6-5 and TRBJ2-7, with 8 bases matching TRBD1. There are 13 residues in the CDR3. CDR1 MNHEY and CDR2 SVGAGI come from the germline V gene. Unmatched junction bases numbered 7, after V lost 5 bases and J lost 7 bases. For the CDR3, the DNA is TGTGCCAGCAGTAGGACAGGGCGCAGAGAGCAGTACTTC. Protein: CASSRTGRREQYF.

The chain combines TRBV29-1 with TRBJ2-3; 8 bases match TRBD2. V lost 4 bases to trimming and J lost 4 bases; unmatched junction nucleotides: 4. Germline CDR1 reads SQVTM; CDR2 reads ANQGSEA. The CDR3 loop spans 13 amino acids. The CDR3 bases are TGCAGCGTTGTGCGGGAGGCCTCAGATACGCAGTATTTT. Translated: CSVVREASDTQYF.

There are a few counts of this clonotype. The gene calls are TRBV24-1 and TRBJ2-3; the D is unclear. Trimming left V 2 bases short and J 0 bases short, with 11 bases between. The CDR3 contains 16 residues. From germline, CDR1 is KGHDR and CDR2 SFDVKD. This chain's CDR3 is CATSDYVRSSTDTQYF. The DNA of the CDR3 is TGTGCCACCAGTGATTATGTCAGAAGCAGCACAGATACGCAGTATTTT.